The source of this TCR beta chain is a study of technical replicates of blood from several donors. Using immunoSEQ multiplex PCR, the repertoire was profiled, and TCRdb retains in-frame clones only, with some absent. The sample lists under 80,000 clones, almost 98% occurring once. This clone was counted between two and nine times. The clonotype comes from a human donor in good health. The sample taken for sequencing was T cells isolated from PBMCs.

The CDR3 DNA sequence: TGTGCCAGCAGTGACCAGGGGATCAGCGAGACCCAGTACTTC. Amino acid sequence: CASSDQGISETQYF. The chain uses TRBV6-4 and TRBJ2-5, with D possibly matching TRBD1 (6 bases). V dropped 2 bases and J dropped 5 bases, with 12 bases sitting between them. This CDR3 is built from 14 residues. The germline V gene has CDR1 MRHNA and CDR2 SNTAGT.